This T cell receptor beta chain was retrieved from a study of shared clonotypes between healthy human individuals. About this clone itself: It is likely a read error: a sequence one base away is far more abundant. This same CDR3 is encoded by further DNA sequences in the sample.

Produced via immunoSEQ multiplex PCR; TCRdb's table is partial and in-frame only. Seen here are hundreds of thousands of clones, approximately 77% observed once, and the top ten hold around 13%. CDR3 length: 13 residues. Per the germline V gene, CDR1 is SGHRS and CDR2 is YFSETQ. The chain carries TRBV5-1 and TRBJ1-1; the D gene is possibly TRBD1 (6 bases). The clonotype comes from a woman aged 40 to 50 in good health. Some clones in this sample may be carry-over from other donors' samples. The sequencing sample was made of PBMCs. CDR3 bases: TGCGCCAGCAGTTTGCAGGGGCACACCGAAGCTTTCTTT. Its protein is CASSLQGHTEAFF.